This entry lists 22 T cell receptor beta chains sequenced from one sample in a study of molecular identifiers for immune sequencing clone quantification. From the PCR reads, TCRdb called clonotypes with MiXCR, one entry per CDR3 protein. Among 2,000 to 3,000 distinct CDR3 sequences listed, approximately 24% were seen once. The sequencing input was naive CD8+ T cells from blood, with Jurkat cell RNA spiked in. The subset: FACS-sorted CD8+CD4-CCR7+CD45RA+ naive T cells. The receptors come from a human donor in good health. Some libraries in this study had Jurkat cell RNA spiked in.

With respect to this clonotype: An end of the junction differs from the germline gene, which may be a read error. The chain joins TRBV27 to TRBJ2-7, with 11 bases that match TRBD1. Germline V gene lookup returns CDR1 MNHEY and CDR2 SMNVEV (reference sequence). The CDR3 runs 14 residues. The CDR3 region is CANSWRTGGYKQYF. The DNA of the CDR3 is TGTGCCAACAGTTGGAGGACAGGGGGCTACAAGCAGTACTTC.

As to this clonotype: This clone may be a read error of a much larger clone one base away. The chain has TRBV28 and TRBJ2-7; 12 nucleotides align to TRBD2. This CDR3 is 15 amino acids long. Germline lookup yields CDR1 MDHEN and CDR2 SYDVKM. The junction had 10 bases not matched to a gene; V was cut back by 7 bases and J by 6 bases. This chain's CDR3 is CASKTLTSGSCEQYF. For the CDR3, the DNA is TGTGCCAGCAAAACGTTGACTAGCGGGAGCTGCGAGCAGTACTTC.

This clonotype is labeled as medium-sized (0.01 to 0.1%). The chain carries TRBV6-5 and TRBJ1-2; D gene unclear. Germline values: CDR1 MNHEY, CDR2 SVGAGI. V shed 4 bases and J shed 4 bases, with 4 bases lying between them. The CDR3 contains 11 residues. CDR3 bases: TGTGCCAGCAGTTCGTCCTATGGCTACACCTTC. It specifies CASSSSYGYTF.

The rearrangement joins TRBV12-3 or TRBV12-4 to TRBJ1-5; tentatively, D is TRBD1 (5 bases). The CDR3 extends over 13 amino acids. The germline V and J ends were trimmed by 4 bases and 6 bases, with 10 bases remaining between them. CDR3: CASSWDPSQPQHF. Here the CDR3 DNA reads TGTGCCAGCAGTTGGGACCCCTCTCAGCCCCAGCATTTT.

Concerning this clonotype itself: Possible read error: a much larger clone is one base away. The chain is built from TRBV4-3 and TRBJ2-7; 9 bases match TRBD2. Germline assignment: CDR1 LGHNA and CDR2 YSLEER. Germline trimming cut 4 bases from V and 2 bases from J; bases unmatched to any gene: 3. The length of the CDR3 is 14 residues. Written as DNA, the CDR3 is TGCGCCAGCAGCCCTCGGACTAGCGCCTACGAGCAGTACTTC. It specifies CASSPRTSAYEQYF.

This clonotype rates as medium-sized. CDR3 bases: TGTGCCAGCAGCCCGGGACTAGCGGGAACCTACGAGCAGTACTTC. The encoded protein is CASSPGLAGTYEQYF. The chain uses TRBV9 and TRBJ2-7; 13 bases line up with TRBD2. Trimming took 4 bases from V and 2 from J; bases not matched to a gene: 3. Germline loops: CDR1 SGDLS, CDR2 YYNGEE. This CDR3 spans 15 amino acids. Using reference TRBV9 and TRBJ2-7 for the parts outside the CDR3, the full variable domain is DSGVTQTPKHLITATGQRVTLRCSPRSGDLSVYWYQQSLDQGLQFLIQYYNGEERAKGNILERFSAQQFPDLHSELNLSSLELGDSALYFCASSPGLAGTYEQYFGPGTRLTVT.

By its share, this clonotype is medium-sized. The chain uses TRBV5-1 and TRBJ1-1; a weak D match, TRBD1 (5 bases). Germline V lookup: CDR1 SGHRS, CDR2 YFSETQ. V lost 2 bases and J 4 bases, leaving 15 bases between the germline ends. This CDR3 spans 15 amino acids. For the CDR3, the DNA is TGCGCCAGCAGCTTCGACCTGGGGGGAGGCACTGAAGCTTTCTTT. Protein sequence: CASSFDLGGGTEAFF.

This clonotype has just a few counts. Compared with germline, one end of the junction differs, possibly owing to a read error. The genes are TRBV10-3 and TRBJ2-7, with D perhaps matching TRBD2 (5 bases). The CDR3 sequence is 14 residues long. CDR1 ENHRY and CDR2 SYGVKD come from the germline V gene. CDR3 DNA: TGTGCCATCAGTGAGTTTCTAGCTGAATACGGGCAGTACTTC. It yields the protein CAISEFLAEYGQYF.

This clonotype rates as medium-sized. The chain is built from TRBV19 and TRBJ2-1; 12 bases are a match to TRBD2. This CDR3 contains 15 residues. Per the germline V gene, CDR1 is LNHDA and CDR2 is SQIVND (reference sequence). V was clipped by 3 bases and J by 8 bases; unmatched bases: 5. The CDR3 spells CASSILAGGYDEQFF. The CDR3 DNA reads TGTGCCAGTAGTATTCTAGCGGGAGGGTACGATGAGCAGTTCTTC. The full variable domain, rest sourced from reference TRBV19 and TRBJ2-1, is DGGITQSPKYLFRKEGQNVTLSCEQNLNHDAMYWYRQDPGQGLRLIYYSQIVNDFQKGDIAEGYSVSREKKESFPLTVTSAQKNPTAFYLCASSILAGGYDEQFFGPGTRLTVL.

This clonotype is large. The chain uses TRBV9 and TRBJ2-3; either TRBD1 or TRBD2 may fit D (5 bases each). This CDR3 comprises 16 residues. Deletions cut 3 bases from V and 5 bases from J, with 19 bases between. Germline V gene lookup returns CDR1 SGDLS and CDR2 YYNGEE. CDR3 nucleotide sequence: TGTGCCAGCAGCGCCGCGGTATGGGGGAGTTTAGATACGCAGTATTTT. The encoded protein is CASSAAVWGSLDTQYF.

This clonotype is termed medium-sized. The chain employs TRBV15 and TRBJ2-7; 10 bases align to TRBD2. The CDR3 runs 15 residues. Germline V gives CDR1 LNHNV, CDR2 YYDKDF (reference sequence). J lost 6 bases, V lost 3 bases, and 8 bases had no gene match. CDR3 DNA: TGTGCCACCAGCAGGCAGCGGGAGGGCCTCGCCGAGCAGTACTTC. This sequence encodes CATSRQREGLAEQYF.

The chain has TRBV5-1 and TRBJ2-7; 9 nucleotides line up with TRBD1. Looked up from germline, CDR1 is SGHRS and CDR2 is YFSETQ. After removal of 0 bases from V and 6 bases from J, the junction contained 7 bases not matched to a gene. The CDR3 is 15 residues long. CDR3 loop: CASSLAGTGFSEQYF. Here the CDR3 DNA reads TGCGCCAGCAGCTTGGCCGGGACAGGGTTCTCCGAGCAGTACTTC.

About this clonotype itself: A much larger clone differs by one base, so this may be a read error. The genes are TRBV6-6 and TRBJ2-2, with D maybe TRBD2 (6 bases). The CDR3 covers 13 residues. CDR1 is MNHNY and CDR2 is SVGAGI in the germline V gene (reference sequence). This chain's CDR3 is CASSHTGRPELYF. For the CDR3, the DNA is TGTGCCAGCAGTCATACCGGGAGACCGGAGCTGTATTTT.

With regard to this clonotype: At one end the junction does not follow the germline gene, possibly because of a read error. V usage is TRBV7-2 and J usage is TRBJ1-5; TRBD1 aligns across 10 bases. The CDR3 consists of 15 residues. Germline CDR1 reads SGHTA; CDR2 reads FQGNSA. The CDR3 nucleotides read TGTGCCAGTAGCTGGGGACAGGGGTCGTATCAGCCCCAGCATTTT. It specifies CASSWGQGSYQPQHF.

This clonotype is large in the sample. This rearrangement joins TRBV28 to TRBJ2-5, with a possible D match to TRBD1 (6 bases). V was cut by 7 bases and J by 1 base, with 13 bases left in between. The CDR3 has 14 amino acids. Per the germline V gene, CDR1 is MDHEN and CDR2 is SYDVKM. This CDR3 reads CASTETGPQETQYF. The CDR3 nucleotides read TGTGCCAGCACCGAGACAGGACCCCAAGAGACCCAGTACTTC.

This clonotype is medium-sized (0.01 to 0.1%) in the sample. The chain joins TRBV7-2 to TRBJ2-7; TRBD2 matches 7 bases. The CDR3 totals 17 residues. V gave up 3 bases and J gave up 2 bases; unmatched junction bases: 13. From germline, CDR1 is SGHTA and CDR2 FQGNSA. The CDR3 DNA sequence: TGTGCCAGCAGCTTCGAAATTCTGGCGGGAGACGCCTACGAGCAGTACTTC. Protein product: CASSFEILAGDAYEQYF.

The table lists this clonotype with a few counts. The chain employs TRBV11-2 and TRBJ2-5; D is uncertain. Germline loops: CDR1 SGHAT, CDR2 FQNNGV. V shed 4 bases and J shed 5 bases, with 23 bases lying between them. The CDR3 spans 17 residues. This chain's CDR3 is CASSSYFVSSSGETQYF. For the CDR3, the DNA is TGTGCCAGCAGCTCTTACTTCGTGAGCTCTTCCGGGGAGACCCAGTACTTC.

The chain couples TRBV28 to TRBJ2-1; the D is unclear. Trimming removed 5 bases from V and 9 bases from J, with 11 bases in between. The CDR3 has 12 amino acids. CDR1 and CDR2 (germline): MDHEN, SYDVKM. The CDR3 reads CASSPLSIEQFF. CDR3 nucleotides: TGTGCCAGCAGTCCCCTGAGCATTGAGCAGTTCTTC.

In its sample, this clonotype ranks as medium-sized. V gene TRBV3-1 combines with J gene TRBJ1-5; no reliable D call. V was shortened by 0 bases and J by 1 base, with 1 base between the two germline ends. This CDR3 has 13 amino acids. Germline V gene data show CDR1 as LGHDT and CDR2 as YNNKEL (reference sequence). The CDR3 loop reads CASSQDSNQPQHF. The DNA for the CDR3 is TGTGCCAGCAGCCAAGACAGCAATCAGCCCCAGCATTTT. The whole variable domain, remainder taken from reference TRBV3-1 and TRBJ1-5, is DTAVSQTPKYLVTQMGNDKSIKCEQNLGHDTMYWYKQDSKKFLKIMFSYNNKELIINETVPNRFSPKSPDKAHLNLHINSLELGDSAVYFCASSQDSNQPQHFGDGTRLSIL.

This clonotype is termed medium-sized. J is TRBJ2-7 and V is TRBV5-1; D may correspond to TRBD1 or TRBD2 (5 bases each). V lost 0 bases and J 4 bases, leaving 11 bases between the germline ends. The length of the CDR3 is 14 residues. Germline V gene sequence: CDR1 SGHRS, CDR2 YFSETQ. CDR3 region: CASSLDRGAYEQYF. The CDR3 coding sequence is TGCGCCAGCAGCTTGGATCGAGGGGCGTACGAGCAGTACTTC.

This clonotype is medium-sized within its sample. This rearrangement joins TRBV7-9 to TRBJ2-7; 7 nucleotides align to TRBD1. CDR1 is SEHNR, CDR2 FQNEAQ, per germline (reference sequence). With V trimmed by 5 bases and J by 1 base, 5 bases remained unmatched. The CDR3 sequence is 14 residues long. Here the CDR3 reads CASSRDSLSYEQYF. In DNA form, the CDR3 reads TGTGCCAGCAGCCGGGACAGCCTTTCCTACGAGCAGTACTTC.

This clonotype has just a few counts. The chain combines TRBV27 with TRBJ2-1; no reliable D call. Deletions cut 0 bases from V and 0 bases from J, with 6 bases between. Germline CDR1 is MNHEY and CDR2 is SMNVEV (reference sequence). CDR3 length: 15 residues. CDR3 DNA: TGTGCCAGCAGTTTATCGTCGAGCTCCTACAATGAGCAGTTCTTC. Its translation is CASSLSSSSYNEQFF.